A selection of T cell receptor beta chains follows, all from one sample in a study of T cells in Graves' hyperthyroidism and ophthalmopathy. TCRdb fed the multiplex PCR reads into MiXCR, producing one record per CDR3 protein. This table has around 380,000 distinct CDR3 sequences, roughly 13% appearing once. The sequencing input was blood. All receptors derive from a man aged 25 to 40 with Graves' hyperthyroidism that later progressed to Graves' ophthalmopathy. Both conserved end residues are part of each CDR3. A D gene is named only where the DNA matches it firmly. Clone sizes are given selectively: once, few, many, or a class where the clone is expanded.

D gene	V gene	J gene	clone size	CDR3 DNA	CDR3 protein
NA	TRBV5-5	TRBJ1-2	NA	TGTGCCAGCAGCTTGGAGTCCTGGGGCTACACCTTC	CASSLESWGYTF
NA	TRBV7-9	TRBJ2-7	many	TGTGCCAGCAGCTTGGCAAACGAGCAGTACTTC	CASSLANEQYF
NA	TRBV28	TRBJ1-6	many	TGTGCCACCCGGAGGGGGGCGAGCTCCTATAATTCACCCCTCCACTTT	CATRRGASSYNSPLHF
NA	TRBV7-9	TRBJ2-3	many	TGTGCCAGCAGCTCGTGGGACGCGCAGTATTTT	CASSSWDAQYF
TRBD2	TRBV7-6	TRBJ2-7	many	TGTGCCAGCAGCCCAGCGGGGGGGGGTGAGCAGTACTTC	CASSPAGGGEQYF
TRBD1	TRBV20-1	TRBJ1-2	few	TGCAGTGCTGGACAGGGAATGTCTGGCTACACCTTC	CSAGQGMSGYTF
NA	TRBV12-3/TRBV12-4	TRBJ1-5	many	TGTGCCAGCAGTTTAAAGGGGGGCCCCTATAGCAATCAGCCCCAGCATTTT	CASSLKGGPYSNQPQHF
NA	TRBV29-1	TRBJ1-5	NA	TGCAGCGTTGAAGGGGGGAACAATCAGCCCCAGCATTTT	CSVEGGNNQPQHF
NA	TRBV10-3	TRBJ1-2	NA	TGTGCCATCAGCCCCCGGGACGGCTATGGCTACACCTTC	CAISPRDGYGYTF
NA	TRBV9	TRBJ2-3	NA	TGTGCCAGCAGCGTAGGCCCCCCCAAGGTTTTAAGGGAAGATACGCAGTATTTT	CASSVGPPKVLREDTQYF
NA	TRBV7-2	TRBJ2-5	many	TGTGCCAGCAGCCCAGACGCCAATCGGCAGACCCAGTACTTC	CASSPDANRQTQYF
NA	TRBV28	TRBJ2-1	many	TGTGCCAGCAGTTTAAGACTCCCTGGGGCATACAATGAGCAGTTCTTC	CASSLRLPGAYNEQFF
TRBD1	TRBV6-1	TRBJ1-4	NA	TGTGCCAGCAGAGACGGGACAGGGGACCAAGAAAAACTGTTTTTT	CASRDGTGDQEKLFF
TRBD2	TRBV5-6	TRBJ2-7	few	TGTGCCAGCAGCTTTAGGGGCCAGGGACTAAGCTCCTACGAGCAGTACTTC	CASSFRGQGLSSYEQYF
TRBD1	TRBV25-1	TRBJ2-7	NA	TGTGCCAGCAGTGGGTGGGACAGGGCCTACGAGCAGTACTTC	CASSGWDRAYEQYF
NA	TRBV6-1	TRBJ1-2	once	TGTGCCAGCAATGAAATTAGTGAGTCCGGCTACACCTTC	CASNEISESGYTF
NA	TRBV18	TRBJ2-7	few	TGTGCCAGCTCAACCGCGGCGGGGGCCTTCTCTGAGCAGTACTTC	CASSTAAGAFSEQYF
NA	TRBV12-3/TRBV12-4	TRBJ1-5	many	TGTGCCAGCAGTTTTAAGGCGGATCAGCCCCAGCATTTT	CASSFKADQPQHF
NA	TRBV6-1	TRBJ2-4	many	TGTGCCAGCAGAGGAGTAAGAGCCCTAGCCAAAAACATTCAGTACTTC	CASRGVRALAKNIQYF
TRBD1	TRBV28	TRBJ2-5	NA	TGCGCCAGCAGTTCCGCCGGTCACCGTCCGGGACAGGGTTACCAAGAGACCCAGTACTTC	CASSSAGHRPGQGYQETQYF
NA	TRBV28	TRBJ2-4	NA	TGTGCCAGCAGTTTCCGTCAGGATCTAACCAAAAACATTCAGTACTTC	CASSFRQDLTKNIQYF
NA	TRBV12-3/TRBV12-4	TRBJ2-3	few	TGTGCCAGCAGAAAGCAGTCTAGCACAGATACGCAGTATTTT	CASRKQSSTDTQYF
NA	TRBV30	TRBJ2-7	NA	TGTGCCTGGAGTCTGAACTACGAGCAGTACTTC	CAWSLNYEQYF
NA	TRBV7-2	TRBJ2-7	few	TGTGCCAGCAGCTTTTTTGTAGGACCCTCCTACGAGCAGTACTTC	CASSFFVGPSYEQYF
NA	TRBV29-1	TRBJ1-1	many	TGCAGCGTGCGGGGCCGACGGAACACTGAAGCTTTCTTT	CSVRGRRNTEAFF
NA	TRBV12-3/TRBV12-4	TRBJ1-1	many	TGTGCCAGCAGTCAACCCGACAGGAACACTGAAGCTTTCTTT	CASSQPDRNTEAFF
TRBD1	TRBV20-1	TRBJ1-5	NA	TGCAGTGCTAGAAGTCATTCCGGACAGGGCTGGTACAATCAGCCCCAGCATTTT	CSARSHSGQGWYNQPQHF
TRBD1	TRBV30	TRBJ1-2	few	TGTGCCTTTAGGCAGGGGGACTATGGCTACACCTTC	CAFRQGDYGYTF
TRBD1	TRBV20-1	TRBJ2-7	many	TGCAGTGCTGTGGACAGGGGCGCCTCCTACGAGCAGTACTTC	CSAVDRGASYEQYF
TRBD1	TRBV5-4	TRBJ1-2	NA	TGTGCCAGCAGCCCAGGGGGCAGTGGCTACACCTTC	CASSPGGSGYTF
NA	TRBV7-9	TRBJ2-3	many	TGTGCCAGCAGCCAGATGGGGCAGCGCACAGATACGCAGTATTTT	CASSQMGQRTDTQYF
TRBD2	TRBV7-2	TRBJ2-3	NA	TGTGCCAGCAGCTTAGCGATTAGCGGGGGGCCCTATACGCAGTATTTT	CASSLAISGGPYTQYF
TRBD1	TRBV3-1	TRBJ2-7	NA	TGTGCCAGCAGCCAACCCTGGAGGGACAGGCCCCACGAGCAGTACTTC	CASSQPWRDRPHEQYF
NA	TRBV20-1	TRBJ2-2	many	TGCAGTGCTAGTCAGAACACCGGGGAGCTGTTTTTT	CSASQNTGELFF